Each of the 10 T cell receptor beta chains below was sequenced from the same sample in a study of PD-L1 blockade in urothelial cancer. The data were produced by immunoSEQ multiplex PCR, yet TCRdb's version contains in-frame clones alone and is incomplete. Of fewer than 45,000 clones in the sample, approximately 80% were seen once. This specimen was PBMCs, taken around atezolizumab (anti-PD-L1) treatment. The receptor source for this set is a man aged 65 to 79 with urothelial cancer.

The genes are TRBV4-3 and TRBJ2-1; maybe TRBD1 (6 bases). Germline loops: CDR1 LGHNA, CDR2 YSLEER. The CDR3 extends over 15 amino acids. V lost 0 bases and J lost 7, with 13 bases in between. CDR3 in DNA: TGCGCCAGCAGCCAAGAGAGGACAGACTCTAATGAGCAGTTCTTC. Translating it yields CASSQERTDSNEQFF.

V usage is TRBV19 and J usage is TRBJ2-7; D possibly corresponds to TRBD1 (6 bases). The CDR3 contains 16 residues. V dropped 1 base and J dropped 0 bases, with 13 bases sitting between them. The germline V gene encodes CDR1 LNHDA and CDR2 SQIVND (reference sequence). CDR3 coding DNA: TGTGCCAGTAGTATAGGTCCAGGGGAGAGCTCCTACGAGCAGTACTTC. Translated, it gives CASSIGPGESSYEQYF. Supplemented by reference TRBV19 and TRBJ2-7, the full variable domain reads DGGITQSPKYLFRKEGQNVTLSCEQNLNHDAMYWYRQDPGQGLRLIYYSQIVNDFQKGDIAEGYSVSREKKESFPLTVTSAQKNPTAFYLCASSIGPGESSYEQYFGPGTRLTVT.

The chain employs TRBV15 and TRBJ1-1; D remains ambiguous. CDR1 LNHNV and CDR2 YYDKDF come from the germline V gene (reference sequence). The CDR3 has 14 amino acids. V dropped 3 bases and J dropped 5 bases, with 13 bases sitting between them. The CDR3 bases are TGTGCCACCAGCAGGAACCGGGCGGGGACTGAAGCTTTCTTT. Encoded protein: CATSRNRAGTEAFF.

The chain links TRBV5-1 to TRBJ2-5, with 8 bases matching TRBD2. The V and J ends lost 2 bases and 2 bases, in that order; junction bases with no gene match: 5. Germline-derived CDR1 and CDR2 are SGHRS and YFSETQ. The CDR3 contains 15 residues. CDR3: CASSLPAGDQETQYF. Written as DNA, the CDR3 is TGCGCCAGCAGCTTACCAGCGGGGGATCAAGAGACCCAGTACTTC.

The gene calls are TRBV9 and TRBJ2-1; TRBD2 aligns across 10 bases. The V segment lost 0 bases and the J segment 3 bases; nucleotides outside the gene matches: 18. This CDR3 region has 21 residues. The germline CDR1 and CDR2 sequences are SGDLS and YYNGEE. The CDR3 here is CASSVATPKKNLAGVYNEQFF. For the CDR3, the DNA is TGTGCCAGCAGCGTAGCTACCCCTAAAAAGAATCTAGCGGGAGTCTACAATGAGCAGTTCTTC. The complete variable domain, with remaining parts taken from reference TRBV9 and TRBJ2-1, reads DSGVTQTPKHLITATGQRVTLRCSPRSGDLSVYWYQQSLDQGLQFLIQYYNGEERAKGNILERFSAQQFPDLHSELNLSSLELGDSALYFCASSVATPKKNLAGVYNEQFFGPGTRLTVL.

This chain joins TRBV5-1 and TRBJ2-1, with 7 bases identical to TRBD2. Germline assignment: CDR1 SGHRS and CDR2 YFSETQ. CDR3 size: 15 residues. J was trimmed by 3 bases and V by 5 bases; bases with no gene match: 8. The CDR3 reads CASRGLSGNYNEQFF. For the CDR3, the DNA is TGCGCCAGCAGAGGACTAAGCGGGAACTACAATGAGCAGTTCTTC.

CDR3 protein: CASTSGTGSEKLFF. CDR3 nucleotide sequence: TGTGCCAGTACCTCCGGGACAGGTAGTGAAAAACTGTTTTTT. The chain joins TRBV19 to TRBJ1-4, with 8 bases identical to TRBD1. V dropped 7 bases and J dropped 7; count of bases not matched to a gene: 8. The CDR3 has 14 residues. Germline lookup yields CDR1 LNHDA and CDR2 SQIVND (reference sequence).

Written as DNA, the CDR3 is TGTGCCAGCACCCCAAGGGGGGGGAGGGGAAGCTCCTACAATGAGCAGTTCTTC. The encoded protein is CASTPRGGRGSSYNEQFF. The chain joins TRBV19 to TRBJ2-1, with a tentative D call TRBD2 (7 bases). V lost 9 bases, J lost 0 bases, and 24 bases lay in between. The CDR3 has 18 residues. Germline V gene sequence: CDR1 LNHDA, CDR2 SQIVND (reference sequence).

J is TRBJ1-1 and V is TRBV6-5; D gene uncertain. Germline V lookup: CDR1 MNHEY, CDR2 SVGAGI. V dropped 0 bases and J dropped 4 bases, with 9 bases sitting between them. The CDR3 consists of 14 residues. The CDR3 sequence is CASSYSRSFTEAFF. CDR3 DNA: TGTGCCAGCAGTTACTCGCGGTCCTTCACTGAAGCTTTCTTT.

The chain links TRBV6-5 to TRBJ2-7, with 9 bases identical to TRBD2. Trimming at V came to 6 bases and at J to 4 bases, leaving 10 bases not matched to a gene. Germline V gene sequence: CDR1 MNHEY, CDR2 SVGAGI. The CDR3 sequence is 15 residues long. The CDR3 loop is CASRPSGGIVYEQYF. CDR3 DNA: TGTGCCAGCAGGCCGAGCGGGGGGATAGTATACGAGCAGTACTTC.